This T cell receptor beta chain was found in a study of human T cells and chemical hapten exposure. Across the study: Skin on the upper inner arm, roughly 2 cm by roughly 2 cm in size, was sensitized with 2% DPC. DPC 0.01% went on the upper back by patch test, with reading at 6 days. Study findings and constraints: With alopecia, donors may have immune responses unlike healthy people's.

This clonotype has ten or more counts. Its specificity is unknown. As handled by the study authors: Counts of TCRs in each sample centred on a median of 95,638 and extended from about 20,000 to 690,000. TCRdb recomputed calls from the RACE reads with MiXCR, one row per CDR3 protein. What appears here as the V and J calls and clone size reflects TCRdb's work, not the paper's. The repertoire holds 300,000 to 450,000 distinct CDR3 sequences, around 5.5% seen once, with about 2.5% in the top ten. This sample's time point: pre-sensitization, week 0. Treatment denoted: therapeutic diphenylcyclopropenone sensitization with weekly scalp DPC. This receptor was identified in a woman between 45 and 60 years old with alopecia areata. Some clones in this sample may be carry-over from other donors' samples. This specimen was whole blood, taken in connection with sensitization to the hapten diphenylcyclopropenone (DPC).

The CDR3 reads CASSYGTRGTDTQYF. CDR3 sequence (DNA): TGTGCCAGCAGCTACGGGACTAGGGGCACAGATACGCAGTATTTT. J is TRBJ2-3 and V is TRBV7-3; 8 bases line up with TRBD2. In germline, CDR1 is SGHTA, CDR2 FQGTGA. The CDR3 contains 15 residues. V dropped 4 bases and J dropped 1; count of bases not matched to a gene: 4. The full variable domain, with the rest looked up from reference TRBV7-3 and TRBJ2-3, is GAGVSQTPSNKVTEKGKYVELRCDPISGHTALYWYRQSLGQGPEFLIYFQGTGAADDSGLPNDRFFAVRPEGSVSTLKIQRTERGDSAVYLCASSYGTRGTDTQYFGPGTRLTVL.